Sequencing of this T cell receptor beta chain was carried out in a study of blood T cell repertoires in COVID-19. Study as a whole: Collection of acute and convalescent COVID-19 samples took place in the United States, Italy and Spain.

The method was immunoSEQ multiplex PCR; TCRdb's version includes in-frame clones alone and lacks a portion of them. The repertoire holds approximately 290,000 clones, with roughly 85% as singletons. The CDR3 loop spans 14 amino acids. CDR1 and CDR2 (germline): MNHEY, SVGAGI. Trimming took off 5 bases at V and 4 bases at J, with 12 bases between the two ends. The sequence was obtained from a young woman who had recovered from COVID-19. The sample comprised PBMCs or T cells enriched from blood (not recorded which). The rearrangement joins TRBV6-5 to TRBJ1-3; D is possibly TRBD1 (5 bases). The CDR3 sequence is CASSRGLEGNTIYF. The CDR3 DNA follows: TGTGCCAGCAGTAGGGGACTAGAAGGAAACACCATATATTTT.